The 14 T cell receptor beta chains below were found in one sample sequenced in a study of PD-1 blockade in classical Hodgkin lymphoma. Time point reported: cycle 4 day 1 (C4D1), after 6 weeks of nivolumab. Each patient experienced a relapse that followed autologous stem cell transplantation, and brentuximab vedotin exposure varied. Only in-frame clones appear in the TCRdb table, and some are missing; sequencing was by immunoSEQ multiplex PCR. The data contain around 60,000 clones, approximately 90% of them singletons. Sequenced material: peripheral blood mononuclear cells (PBMCs), taken before the fourth cycle of nivolumab. The receptors were sampled from a human donor with classical Hodgkin lymphoma.

CDR3 nucleotide sequence: TGTGCCAGCAGCACCGACAGGGCTCAAGTCGAGCAGTACTTC. Its translation is CASSTDRAQVEQYF. The chain uses TRBV21-1 and TRBJ2-7; the table calls TRBD1, which could not be checked here. TRBV21-1 is a pseudogene locus. This CDR3 is 14 amino acids long.

The genes are TRBV4-1 and TRBJ2-1; D gene ambiguous. Trimming pared 0 bases from V and 0 bases from J, leaving 9 bases between. The CDR3 is 16 residues long. Germline lookup yields CDR1 MGHRA and CDR2 YSYEKL. In DNA, the CDR3 is TGCGCCAGCAGCCAAGATGTTCCAAGCTCCTACAATGAGCAGTTCTTC. Translating it yields CASSQDVPSSYNEQFF.

The V gene is TRBV29-1, the J gene TRBJ2-1; D uncertain. Germline CDR1 and CDR2: SQVTM and ANQGSEA. The CDR3 totals 11 residues. The germline V and J ends were trimmed by 4 bases and 7 bases, with 8 bases remaining between them. The CDR3 region is CSVVVKNEQFF. CDR3 bases: TGCAGCGTTGTGGTTAAAAATGAGCAGTTCTTC.

The CDR3 DNA reads as TGTGCCAGCAGCGAAGGGACAGGGGGCGCAGGCTACGAGCAGTACTTC. Its translation is CASSEGTGGAGYEQYF. The J gene is TRBJ2-7, the V gene TRBV9, with TRBD1 matching over 12 bases. This CDR3 is 16 amino acids long. Germline CDR1 and CDR2: SGDLS and YYNGEE. Germline trimming cut 3 bases from V and 3 bases from J; bases unmatched to any gene: 7.

V and J are TRBV11-2 and TRBJ2-7, with TRBD2 matching 10 bases. The V gene end was trimmed by 4 bases and the J gene end by 2 bases; junction bases not matched to a gene: 2. The CDR3 runs 14 residues. Germline CDR1 is SGHAT and CDR2 is FQNNGV. For the CDR3, the DNA is TGTGCCAGCAGCTCAGCGGGAGGGCCCTACGAGCAGTACTTC. Protein product: CASSSAGGPYEQYF.

The rearrangement joins TRBV29-1 to TRBJ1-2; a possible D gene is TRBD1 (6 bases). Germline lookup yields CDR1 SQVTM and CDR2 ANQGSEA. The CDR3 covers 12 residues. With 7 bases removed from V and 4 bases from J, the gap between germline ends came to 13 bases. CDR3 in amino acids: CSARTVSYGYTF. The DNA of the CDR3 is TGCAGCGCCAGGACAGTAAGCTATGGCTACACCTTC.

V usage is TRBV27 and J usage is TRBJ2-7; TRBD1 matches at 8 bases. This CDR3 region has 15 residues. Germline V lookup: CDR1 MNHEY, CDR2 SMNVEV (reference sequence). V dropped 6 bases and J dropped 5; count of bases not matched to a gene: 12. The CDR3 sequence: CASRSLGQGFNEQYF. As DNA, the CDR3 is TGTGCCAGCAGATCCCTCGGACAGGGATTCAACGAGCAGTACTTC.

The rearrangement joins TRBV2 to TRBJ1-5; D is uncertain. This CDR3 contains 15 residues. Germline V gene sequence: CDR1 SNHLY, CDR2 FYNNEI. Trimming took 4 bases from V and 6 from J, leaving 16 bases between them. CDR3 bases: TGTGCCAGCAGTGCGCTTGGTTCAGTAAGTCAGCCCCAGCATTTT. Translation: CASSALGSVSQPQHF.

This rearrangement joins TRBV11-2 to TRBJ1-2, with 7 bases lining up with TRBD1. The J segment lost 2 bases and the V segment lost 5 bases, leaving 17 bases of the junction unmatched. Germline V lookup: CDR1 SGHAT, CDR2 FQNNGV. This CDR3 spans 18 amino acids. The CDR3 region is CASSTRPRGQIGNYGYTF. CDR3 nucleotides: TGTGCCAGCAGCACTAGACCTAGGGGGCAGATTGGCAACTATGGCTACACCTTC.

The rearrangement joins TRBV7-3 to TRBJ2-3; D remains ambiguous. V was cut by 6 bases and J by 0 bases, with 7 bases left in between. This CDR3 contains 13 residues. The germline gives CDR1 SGHTA, CDR2 FQGTGA. CDR3 sequence: CASSAGSTDTQYF. In nucleotides, the CDR3 is TGTGCCAGCAGTGCCGGGAGCACAGATACGCAGTATTTT.

The chain uses TRBV6-1 and TRBJ1-6, with a tentative D call TRBD1 (6 bases). Germline CDR1 reads MNHNS; CDR2 reads SASEGT. Between the trimmed V and J ends, which lost 7 bases and 9 bases, there was a span of 13 bases. CDR3 length: 13 residues. The CDR3 nucleotides are TGTGCCAGCAAGGGGGGTATGAGTTCACCCCTCCACTTT. Residues: CASKGGMSSPLHF.

DNA for the CDR3: TGTGCCAGCAGTGAAAGGGCGGGGGGGCCCTACAATGAGCAGTTCTTC. Its translation: CASSERAGGPYNEQFF. This chain links TRBV2 with TRBJ2-1; TRBD2 agrees at 9 bases. The CDR3 spans 16 residues. CDR1 is SNHLY, CDR2 FYNNEI, per germline. The ends lost 2 bases at V and 2 bases at J; junction bases unmatched: 4.

CDR3 bases: TGTGCCAGCAGTTTTACGTGGGCAGCGACATCCTACGAGCAGTACTTC. It specifies CASSFTWAATSYEQYF. J is TRBJ2-7 and V is TRBV28; D is undetermined. Germline CDR1 is MDHEN and CDR2 is SYDVKM. The germline V and J ends were trimmed by 3 bases and 1 base, with 16 bases remaining between them. This CDR3 has 16 residues.

This chain connects TRBV14 to TRBJ1-1, with 7 nucleotides matching TRBD1. The CDR3 is 14 amino acids. Germline CDR1 SGHDN, CDR2 FVKESK. Losses at the gene ends were 0 bases for V and 6 bases for J; bases not matched to a gene: 4. The CDR3: CASSQDARGSEAFF. CDR3 nucleotides: TGTGCCAGCAGCCAAGATGCCAGGGGGTCTGAAGCTTTCTTT.